What follows are 28 T cell receptor beta chains derived from one specimen sequenced in a study of T cells after yellow fever vaccination. TCRdb re-analysed the 5' RACE reads in MiXCR, keeping a single row per CDR3 protein. The data hold tens of thousands of distinct CDR3 sequences, with approximately 6.6% observed a single time. The sample in question was PBMCs, either bulk or a sorted T-cell subset (CD4+, CD8+, memory, or dextramer-sorted; not recorded which), obtained on the day of the first yellow fever vaccination. The receptors come from a man aged 18 to 29 who received the YFV17D yellow fever vaccine.

This clonotype was seen ten or more times. CDR3 in amino acids: CTSSVGTSGGQTDTQYF. In DNA, the CDR3 is TGCACCAGCAGCGTAGGGACTAGCGGGGGGCAGACAGATACGCAGTATTTT. V gene TRBV1 combines with J gene TRBJ2-3; the table assigns TRBD2, which was not confirmed against the DNA. TRBV1 is a pseudogene. This CDR3 region has 17 residues.

This clonotype was seen at least ten times. The rearrangement uses TRBV5-1 and TRBJ2-5; no definite D call. Trimming removed 5 bases at V and 5 bases at J, with 16 bases between. Germline V lookup: CDR1 SGHRS, CDR2 YFSETQ. CDR3 length: 14 amino acids. The CDR3 DNA follows: TGCGCCAGCAGGATTGAATGGGATCTCGAGACCCAGTACTTC. As protein: CASRIEWDLETQYF.

In its sample, this clonotype was seen a few times. V gene TRBV5-1 combines with J gene TRBJ1-6, with a possible D match to TRBD1 (5 bases). V lost 0 bases and J lost 9, with 10 bases in between. Germline values: CDR1 SGHRS, CDR2 YFSETQ. The CDR3 has 14 residues. CDR3 residues: CASSLGIGGSPLHF. As DNA, the CDR3 is TGCGCCAGCAGCTTGGGGATTGGGGGTTCACCCCTCCACTTT.

This clonotype was observed at least ten times. CDR3 sequence: CASSLMTVTYNEQFF. The CDR3, as DNA: TGTGCCAGCAGCTTGATGACAGTTACCTACAATGAGCAGTTCTTC. The genes are TRBV7-9 and TRBJ2-1; tentatively, D is TRBD1 (5 bases). The CDR3 length is 15 residues. The ends were cut back, 3 bases at V and 2 bases at J, with 11 bases in the middle. Germline CDR1 reads SEHNR; CDR2 reads FQNEAQ (reference sequence).

This chain connects TRBV5-5 to TRBJ2-7, with D perhaps assigned TRBD1 or TRBD2 (5 bases each). The CDR3 is made up of 16 amino acids. The germline V gene encodes CDR1 SGHKS and CDR2 YYEKEE (reference sequence). V was shortened by 0 bases and J by 0 bases, with 13 bases between the two germline ends. The CDR3, as DNA: TGTGCCAGCAGCTTGGACAGGAGGTTTTTCTCCTACGAGCAGTACGTC. Its translation: CASSLDRRFFSYEQYV.

This clonotype was observed many times. This rearrangement joins TRBV20-1 to TRBJ2-5; weak D call: TRBD2 (5 bases). V dropped 0 bases and J dropped 2 bases, with 13 bases sitting between them. The germline V gene has CDR1 DFQATT and CDR2 SNEGSKA (reference sequence). The CDR3 has 15 amino acids. CDR3 residues: CSAREPAVGQETQYF. The CDR3 coding sequence is TGCAGTGCTAGAGAGCCAGCGGTGGGTCAAGAGACCCAGTACTTC.

V and J are TRBV28 and TRBJ1-5, with D uncertain. V gave up 6 bases and J gave up 0 bases, with 12 bases separating them. Per the germline V gene, CDR1 is MDHEN and CDR2 is SYDVKM. This CDR3 contains 15 residues. The CDR3 DNA reads as TGTGCCAGCAGACCAGATTACTATAGCAATCAGCCCCAGCATTTT. This codes for CASRPDYYSNQPQHF.

By proportion, this clonotype is medium-sized. This chain links TRBV4-1 with TRBJ1-5; 9 nucleotides agree with TRBD1. Trimming at V came to 3 bases and at J to 3 bases, leaving 6 bases not matched to a gene. This CDR3 has 16 amino acids. From germline, CDR1 is MGHRA and CDR2 YSYEKL. The CDR3 sequence is CASSQPGQGPNQPQHF. CDR3 DNA sequence: TGCGCCAGCAGCCAGCCGGGACAGGGTCCCAATCAGCCCCAGCATTTT.

This clonotype occurred many times. The rearrangement links TRBV20-1 to TRBJ2-7; D is possibly TRBD1 (6 bases). The V gene lost 3 bases and the J gene lost 4 bases, with 10 bases spanning the gap. Germline lookup yields CDR1 DFQATT and CDR2 SNEGSKA (reference sequence). The CDR3 runs 12 residues. This CDR3 reads CSARQGQYEQYF. CDR3 DNA sequence: TGCAGTGCTAGGCAGGGACAATACGAGCAGTACTTC.

This clonotype occurred a few times. V is TRBV10-2 and J is TRBJ2-7; 13 bases fit TRBD2. The CDR3 covers 15 residues. V was pared by 6 bases and J by 8 bases, with 10 bases of the junction left unmatched. Germline loops: CDR1 WSHSY, CDR2 SAAADI. CDR3: CASRPGLAGAGKQYV. CDR3 in DNA: TGCGCCAGCAGACCCGGACTAGCGGGGGCGGGGAAGCAGTACGTC.

This clonotype was detected many times. This sequence joins TRBV6-5 and TRBJ1-2; D call uncertain. The CDR3 spans 17 residues. Trimming pared 0 bases from V and 3 bases from J, leaving 17 bases between. The germline V gene has CDR1 MNHEY and CDR2 SVGAGI. CDR3 DNA sequence: TGTGCCAGCAGTTACTCAGGGTCCCAACCTAAGTACTATGGCTACACCTTC. This gives the protein CASSYSGSQPKYYGYTF.

This chain links TRBV28 with TRBJ1-2; D uncertain. V lost 3 bases and J 4 bases, leaving 12 bases between the germline ends. The CDR3 sequence is 14 residues long. In germline, CDR1 is MDHEN, CDR2 SYDVKM. CDR3 in amino acids: CASSFNSLRYGYTF. The CDR3 nucleotides are TGTGCCAGCAGTTTCAACAGCCTCCGCTATGGCTACACCTTC.

This clonotype turned up a few times. V gene TRBV4-2 combines with J gene TRBJ2-3; 10 bases are shared with TRBD2. Germline loops: CDR1 LGHNA, CDR2 YNFKEQ. CDR3 length: 14 residues. Trimming took 4 bases from V and 4 from J; bases not matched to a gene: 2. The CDR3 nucleotides read TGTGCCAGCAGCCTTCTAGCGGGGGCAGATACGCAGTATTTT. As protein: CASSLLAGADTQYF.

The table lists this clonotype with many counts. V and J are TRBV18 and TRBJ2-1; perhaps TRBD1 as D (5 bases). Trimming removed 3 bases from V and 8 bases from J, with 8 bases in between. The CDR3 consists of 12 residues. Germline lookup yields CDR1 KGHSH and CDR2 LQKENI. The CDR3 nucleotides are TGTGCCAGCTCACCCGCCAGGGATGAGCAGTTCTTC. Protein: CASSPARDEQFF.

This clonotype was found many times. The gene calls are TRBV20-1 and TRBJ2-3, with D perhaps matching TRBD2 (5 bases). CDR1 is DFQATT and CDR2 is SNEGSKA in the germline V gene (reference sequence). This CDR3 is built from 12 residues. Trimming stripped 5 bases from V and 6 bases from J, with 12 bases between. The CDR3 nucleotides read TGCAGTGCTCCCGGACCGGGGGATACGCAGTATTTT. As protein: CSAPGPGDTQYF.

The sample holds many counts of this clonotype. The chain links TRBV29-1 to TRBJ1-6; 10 nucleotides match TRBD1. CDR1 is SQVTM and CDR2 is ANQGSEA in the germline V gene. With 6 bases clipped from V and 5 bases from J, the junction kept 1 base outside the gene matches. This CDR3 region has 13 residues. CDR3 sequence (DNA): TGCAGCGTCGGACAGGGGGATAATTCACCCCTCCACTTT. Residues: CSVGQGDNSPLHF.

This clonotype showed up many times. The chain couples TRBV30 to TRBJ1-5; D gene unclear. There are 14 residues in the CDR3. Germline values: CDR1 GTSNPN, CDR2 SVGIG (reference sequence). The V end lost 0 bases, the J end lost 6 bases, and 12 bases lay between the germline ends. This CDR3 reads CAWSVVGIGQPQHF. The CDR3 DNA reads TGTGCCTGGAGTGTCGTTGGCATCGGTCAGCCCCAGCATTTT.

This clonotype has a count of ten or more. The V call is TRBV20-1, the J call TRBJ2-1; a weak D match, TRBD2 (5 bases). There are 14 residues in the CDR3. Germline-derived CDR1 and CDR2 are DFQATT and SNEGSKA (reference sequence). Deletions cut 4 bases from V and 0 bases from J, with 10 bases between. The chain's CDR3 is CSAIGESSYNEQFF. Written as DNA, the CDR3 is TGCAGTGCTATCGGGGAGAGCTCCTACAATGAGCAGTTCTTC.

This clonotype was counted only a few times. The CDR3 reads CASSQSGGVETQYF. The CDR3, as DNA: TGTGCCAGCAGCCAAAGCGGGGGGGTAGAGACCCAGTACTTC. The chain combines TRBV3-1 with TRBJ2-5; the match to TRBD2 covers 10 bases. V was pared by 2 bases and J by 4 bases, with 1 base of the junction left unmatched. This CDR3 has 14 amino acids. CDR1 is LGHDT, CDR2 YNNKEL, per germline (reference sequence).

In its sample, this clonotype was seen many times. V usage is TRBV4-3 and J usage is TRBJ1-1; unclear D gene. Germline V gene lookup returns CDR1 LGHNA and CDR2 YSLEER. V lost 6 bases and J lost 0, with 8 bases in between. The CDR3 length is 13 residues. CDR3 in amino acids: CASSRVMNTEAFF. CDR3 DNA sequence: TGCGCCAGCAGTCGGGTCATGAACACTGAAGCTTTCTTT.

This clonotype was counted ten times or more. The CDR3 here is CATLRGGREYF. The CDR3 nucleotides read TGTGCCACCCTCCGGGGGGGCCGGGAGTATTTT. The chain combines TRBV6-2 or TRBV6-3 with TRBJ2-3, with 8 bases identical to TRBD2. V shed 10 bases and J 13 bases; nucleotides not matched to a gene: 10. Germline lookup yields CDR1 MNHEY and CDR2 SVGEGT. There are 11 residues in the CDR3.

This clonotype was found many times. This chain links TRBV20-1 with TRBJ1-2, with D tentatively TRBD1 (6 bases). Per the germline V gene, CDR1 is DFQATT and CDR2 is SNEGSKA (reference sequence). This CDR3 has 12 residues. V dropped 5 bases and J dropped 8 bases, with 15 bases sitting between them. CDR3 loop: CSALTGWGGYTF. CDR3 nucleotide sequence: TGCAGTGCTCTTACAGGGTGGGGCGGCTACACCTTC.

This clonotype was seen ten or more times. J is TRBJ2-1 and V is TRBV25-1, with D possibly TRBD1 on 7 matching bases. Germline assignment: CDR1 MGHDK and CDR2 SYGVNS. The germline V and J ends were trimmed by 3 bases and 8 bases, with 14 bases remaining between them. The CDR3 spans 14 residues. The CDR3 DNA reads as TGTGCCAGCAGTGACCAAGGAGGGGGCGATGAGCAGTTCTTC. Translation: CASSDQGGGDEQFF.

This clonotype was recorded a few times. This CDR3 is CSAHDREGEKLFF. The CDR3 DNA follows: TGCAGTGCACATGACAGGGAGGGTGAAAAACTGTTTTTT. The chain uses TRBV20-1 and TRBJ1-4; TRBD1 matches 7 bases. The junction had 8 bases not matched to a gene; V was cut back by 6 bases and J by 7 bases. The CDR3 has 13 residues. Germline V CDR1 and CDR2: DFQATT, SNEGSKA (reference sequence).

As to this clonotype: A read error may be the cause here, since a much bigger clone is one base away. V usage is TRBV28 and J usage is TRBJ2-1, with TRBD2 identical over 11 bases. CDR1 is MDHEN, CDR2 SYDVKM, per germline. The CDR3 has 16 amino acids. CDR3 sequence (DNA): TGTACCAGCAGTCCCCCCCCTAGCGGGGGGACCCATGAGCAGTTCTTC. Its protein is CTSSPPPSGGTHEQFF.

This clonotype was recorded many times. The chain recombines TRBV12-3 or TRBV12-4 with TRBJ2-4; TRBD2 matches at 7 bases. The CDR3 is made up of 15 amino acids. V gave up 4 bases and J gave up 2 bases; unmatched junction bases: 5. CDR3: CASSSMTSTKNIQYF. Written as DNA, the CDR3 is TGTGCCAGCAGTTCTATGACTAGCACCAAAAACATTCAGTACTTC.

This clonotype has ten or more counts. The gene calls are TRBV19 and TRBJ1-1; D gene ambiguous. The CDR3 spans 13 residues. V was trimmed by 4 bases and J by 4 bases, leaving 10 bases between them. Per germline, CDR1 LNHDA and CDR2 SQIVND (reference sequence). The CDR3 reads CASSNHELTEAFF. CDR3 in DNA: TGTGCCAGTAGTAACCATGAGCTCACTGAAGCTTTCTTT.

This clonotype occurred many times. The chain combines TRBV7-8 with TRBJ2-3, with D hard to call. Germline V CDR1 and CDR2: SGHVS, FQNEAQ. The CDR3 is 15 amino acids. The germline V and J ends were trimmed by 2 bases and 2 bases, with 11 bases remaining between them. Here the CDR3 DNA reads TGTGCCAGCAGCTTAAAACGGGTTCTCACAGATACGCAGTATTTT. This gives the protein CASSLKRVLTDTQYF.